The 19 T cell receptor beta chains given below trace back to one sample, sequenced in a study of blood T cell repertoires in COVID-19 (dated by TCRdb to 2020 to 2022). The method behind the library was the immunoSEQ multiplex PCR assay. TCRdb took over this immuneACCESS table, retaining in-frame rearrangements with V and J assigned. Such tables are incomplete; in checked studies, under half of the missing clones stem from an unresolved V gene, and the remainder is unexplained. In this sample the table shows under 150,000 clones, 85% of which occur a single time. The leading ten clones occupy 3% to 3.5% of the sample. Sequencing used peripheral blood. These receptors all stem from a man aged 35 to 55 with acute or convalescent COVID-19.

The DNA of the CDR3 is TGTGCCAGCAGCACGGCGACTAGCGGGGCTTACAATGAGCAGTTCTTC. Protein: CASSTATSGAYNEQFF. The V gene is TRBV5-4, the J gene TRBJ2-1; TRBD2 matches 11 bases. Per germline, CDR1 SGHNT and CDR2 YYREEE (reference sequence). The CDR3 length is 16 residues. V was pared by 4 bases and J by 4 bases, with 7 bases of the junction left unmatched.

This chain links TRBV5-1 with TRBJ1-4; D is perhaps TRBD1 (6 bases). V was trimmed by 4 bases and J by 5 bases, leaving 21 bases between them. The CDR3 is 17 amino acids. Germline CDR1 and CDR2: SGHRS and YFSETQ. CDR3 loop: CASSITTGVKLNEKLFF. Here the CDR3 DNA reads TGCGCCAGCAGCATTACGACAGGAGTTAAACTCAATGAAAAACTGTTTTTT.

This sequence joins TRBV12-5 and TRBJ1-5, with D possibly TRBD1 on 5 matching bases. V was cut by 6 bases and J by 0 bases, with 12 bases left in between. This CDR3 spans 15 amino acids. Looked up from germline, CDR1 is LGHNT and CDR2 is FRNRAP. The CDR3 region has the DNA TGTGCTAGTGGAGCAGGGCCGTATAGCAATCAGCCCCAGCATTTT. This gives the protein CASGAGPYSNQPQHF.

The rearrangement uses TRBV18 and TRBJ2-3, with D unresolved. The ends were cut back, 0 bases at V and 1 base at J, with 8 bases in the middle. Per the germline V gene, CDR1 is KGHSH and CDR2 is LQKENI. The CDR3 is made up of 15 amino acids. The CDR3 nucleotides read TGTGCCAGCTCACCACCGAATCGGGGCACAGATACGCAGTATTTT. Translation gives CASSPPNRGTDTQYF.

The chain couples TRBV18 to TRBJ1-4; D is unresolved. V was pared by 0 bases and J by 3 bases, with 5 bases between. Germline values: CDR1 KGHSH, CDR2 LQKENI. The CDR3 has 14 amino acids. CDR3 amino acids: CASSPPRPNEKLFF. The CDR3 nucleotides are TGTGCCAGCTCACCACCCAGGCCTAATGAAAAACTGTTTTTT.

This clone occurred a few times. V is TRBV7-3 and J is TRBJ1-3; D is possibly TRBD1 (6 bases). V lost 6 bases to trimming and J lost 1 base, with 13 bases between them. The CDR3 loop spans 15 amino acids. Germline values: CDR1 SGHTA, CDR2 FQGTGA. The CDR3, as DNA: TGTGCCAGCAGTTTTGGGGACATTTCTGGAAACACCATATATTTT. The encoded protein is CASSFGDISGNTIYF.

The V and J genes are TRBV19 and TRBJ1-6; TRBD1 aligns across 9 bases. The CDR3 has 16 amino acids. The V and J ends lost 6 bases and 6 bases, in that order; junction bases with no gene match: 9. Germline V gives CDR1 LNHDA, CDR2 SQIVND (reference sequence). The CDR3 here is CASRLTGTGTNSPLHF. In nucleotides, the CDR3 is TGTGCCAGTAGATTAACCGGGACAGGGACTAATTCACCCCTCCACTTT.

The V and J genes are TRBV18 and TRBJ2-1, with D tentatively TRBD1 (6 bases). Trimming removed 4 bases from V and 8 bases from J, with 12 bases in between. The germline V gene has CDR1 KGHSH and CDR2 LQKENI. This CDR3 is built from 13 residues. CDR3 sequence reads: CASSLDSNHEQFF. DNA of the CDR3: TGTGCCAGCTCACTGGACAGCAACCATGAGCAGTTCTTC.

The chain carries TRBV6-6 and TRBJ2-7, with TRBD2 identical over 9 bases. The germline gives CDR1 MNHNY, CDR2 SVGAGI (reference sequence). Unmatched junction bases numbered 6, after V lost 6 bases and J lost 3 bases. CDR3 length equals 14 residues. CDR3 sequence (DNA): TGTGCCAGCAGGGGGAGACTAGCGGACTACGAGCAGTACTTC. Translation gives CASRGRLADYEQYF.

V and J are TRBV6-4 and TRBJ2-3, with TRBD1 matching over 9 bases. The V and J ends lost 4 bases and 3 bases, in that order; junction bases with no gene match: 2. Germline V gene sequence: CDR1 MRHNA, CDR2 SNTAGT. The CDR3 has 14 residues. The CDR3: CASSATGGTDTQYF. The CDR3 DNA reads TGTGCCAGCAGTGCGACAGGGGGAACAGATACGCAGTATTTT.

This chain connects TRBV9 to TRBJ1-3; D call uncertain. Per germline, CDR1 SGDLS and CDR2 YYNGEE. V was cut by 0 bases and J by 0 bases, with 10 bases left in between. CDR3 length: 16 amino acids. For the CDR3, the DNA is TGTGCCAGCAGCGTAGCTGCGGGGTTCTCTGGAAACACCATATATTTT. This translates into CASSVAAGFSGNTIYF.

J is TRBJ2-3 and V is TRBV7-2; D may be TRBD2 (6 bases). The CDR3 contains 14 residues. Looked up from germline, CDR1 is SGHTA and CDR2 is FQGNSA. Trimming shortened V by 1 base and J by 6 bases, and 11 bases separated the two germline ends. CDR3 sequence: CASSLEASEDTQYF. Written as DNA, the CDR3 is TGTGCCAGCAGCTTAGAGGCTAGCGAGGATACGCAGTATTTT.

V gene TRBV3-1 (or the pseudogene TRBV3-2) combines with J gene TRBJ2-3; no clear D gene. V was shortened by 1 base and J by 1 base, with 6 bases between the two germline ends. CDR1 LGHDT and CDR2 YNNKEL come from the germline V gene (reference sequence). CDR3 size: 14 residues. CDR3 in amino acids: CASSQGSGTDTQYF. CDR3 DNA: TGTGCCAGCAGCCAAGGTTCGGGCACAGATACGCAGTATTTT.

The chain has TRBV9 and TRBJ2-5; 7 positions agree with TRBD1. CDR3 length: 16 residues. Germline values: CDR1 SGDLS, CDR2 YYNGEE. The V segment lost 4 bases and the J segment 2 bases; nucleotides outside the gene matches: 11. Here the CDR3 DNA reads TGTGCCAGCAGCTTGGCCGGGACAGTAGGGCAAGAGACCCAGTACTTC. The encoded protein is CASSLAGTVGQETQYF.

This clone appeared once. The chain employs TRBV7-2 and TRBJ2-1, with TRBD2 matching 13 bases. The CDR3 is 18 amino acids. V dropped 5 bases and J dropped 4; count of bases not matched to a gene: 11. Germline V gene lookup returns CDR1 SGHTA and CDR2 FQGNSA. The CDR3 reads CASSPNPGLAGRYNEQFF. In DNA form, the CDR3 reads TGTGCCAGCAGCCCCAATCCGGGACTAGCGGGGAGATACAATGAGCAGTTCTTC.

The rearrangement joins TRBV19 to TRBJ1-5; D is possibly TRBD1 (6 bases). The ends were cut back, 3 bases at V and 2 bases at J, with 14 bases in the middle. Germline-derived CDR1 and CDR2 are LNHDA and SQIVND (reference sequence). The CDR3 runs 16 residues. The DNA of the CDR3 is TGTGCCAGTAGTATCGGGGGGGGCGCGGGCAATCAGCCCCAGCATTTT. This codes for CASSIGGGAGNQPQHF. The variable domain in full, with the rest retrieved from reference TRBV19 and TRBJ1-5, is DGGITQSPKYLFRKEGQNVTLSCEQNLNHDAMYWYRQDPGQGLRLIYYSQIVNDFQKGDIAEGYSVSREKKESFPLTVTSAQKNPTAFYLCASSIGGGAGNQPQHFGDGTRLSIL.

This rearrangement joins TRBV2 to TRBJ2-5; 9 bases map to TRBD2. Trimming took 0 bases from V and 11 from J; bases not matched to a gene: 4. The CDR3 covers 13 residues. The germline CDR1 and CDR2 sequences are SNHLY and FYNNEI. The CDR3 DNA reads TGTGCCAGCAGTGAAGCGGCTAGCGGGGTGCAGTACTTC. As protein: CASSEAASGVQYF.

V gene TRBV3-1 (or the pseudogene TRBV3-2) combines with J gene TRBJ1-1; D is unresolved. Germline V gene lookup returns CDR1 LGHDT and CDR2 YNNKEL (reference sequence). The CDR3 covers 13 residues. The germline V and J ends were trimmed by 4 bases and 4 bases, with 10 bases remaining between them. CDR3 DNA: TGTGCCAGCAGCCGAGAGGGCCTCACTGAAGCTTTCTTT. It codes for CASSREGLTEAFF.

This clone was seen a few times. The same CDR3 arises from other DNA sequences in this sample as well. The DNA for the CDR3 is TGTGCCAGCAGCTTATCGGGTGGGGAGCTGTTTTTT. Its protein is CASSLSGGELFF. This chain links TRBV7-3 with TRBJ2-2; unclear D gene. The CDR3 runs to 12 residues. The ends were cut back, 2 bases at V and 8 bases at J, with 6 bases in the middle. Germline CDR1 reads SGHTA; CDR2 reads FQGTGA.